The next 21 T cell receptor beta chains were all read from a single sample in a study of blood T cell repertoires in COVID-19. This table comes from immunoSEQ multiplex PCR, and its TCRdb copy is limited to in-frame clones, with some not included. In the table there are about 430,000 clones, 70% to 90% of which are singletons. Sequenced: PBMCs or T cells enriched from blood (not recorded which). These receptor sequences come from a young woman who had been exposed to COVID-19.

V usage is TRBV28 and J usage is TRBJ1-6, with 7 bases matching TRBD1. The CDR3 loop spans 15 amino acids. V shed 3 bases, J shed 10 bases, and the junction held 9 bases outside the gene matches. Germline lookup yields CDR1 MDHEN and CDR2 SYDVKM. CDR3 coding DNA: TGTGCCAGCAGTTTGGTCAGTACAGGGGTGTCACCCCTCCACTTT. This translates into CASSLVSTGVSPLHF.

The gene calls are TRBV11-2 and TRBJ2-1; D is possibly TRBD2 (6 bases). Germline CDR1 reads SGHAT; CDR2 reads FQNNGV. Trimming stripped 5 bases from V and 8 bases from J, with 19 bases between. The length of the CDR3 is 15 residues. The chain's CDR3 is CASSRTGGAGDEQFF. In nucleotides, the CDR3 is TGTGCCAGCAGCCGAACCGGCGGGGCGGGTGATGAGCAGTTCTTC.

V is TRBV3-1 (or the pseudogene TRBV3-2) and J is TRBJ1-3; TRBD1 might be the D (5 bases). Trimming took 5 bases from V and 0 from J, leaving 14 bases between them. Per the germline V gene, CDR1 is LGHDT and CDR2 is YNNKEL (reference sequence). The CDR3 is made up of 16 amino acids. This CDR3 is CASSDTGINSGNTIYF. CDR3 nucleotides: TGTGCCAGCAGCGACACAGGAATAAACTCTGGAAACACCATATATTTT.

The CDR3 nucleotides read TGTGCCAGCAGCTTAGACCGGCAGGGGAACGCCAAAAACATTCAGTACTTC. This sequence encodes CASSLDRQGNAKNIQYF. This chain connects TRBV7-9 to TRBJ2-4; a weak D match, TRBD1 (6 bases). The CDR3 length is 17 residues. Germline V CDR1 and CDR2: SEHNR, FQNEAQ (reference sequence). Trimming pared 1 base from V and 1 base from J, leaving 14 bases between. Drawing the rest from reference TRBV7-9 and TRBJ2-4, the complete variable domain is DTGVSQNPRHKITKRGQNVTFRCDPISEHNRLYWYRQTLGQGPEFLTYFQNEAQLEKSRLLSDRFSAERPKGSFSTLEIQRTEQGDSAMYLCASSLDRQGNAKNIQYFGAGTRLSVL.

J is TRBJ1-5 and V is TRBV4-1; 7 bases map to TRBD1. The germline V gene has CDR1 MGHRA and CDR2 YSYEKL. The CDR3 is 16 amino acids. With V trimmed by 2 bases and J by 0 bases, 4 bases remained unmatched. CDR3 in DNA: TGCGCCAGCAGCCAACGACAGGGCGATAGCAATCAGCCCCAGCATTTT. It is translated as CASSQRQGDSNQPQHF.

This clone appeared once. V usage is TRBV30 and J usage is TRBJ2-7, with 10 bases matching TRBD1. Trimming cost V 0 bases and J 4 bases; bases outside gene matches: 6. The CDR3 contains 15 residues. Germline V CDR1 and CDR2: GTSNPN, SVGIG (reference sequence). CDR3 nucleotides: TGTGCCTGGAGTGTTGGGACAGGGGCCCTATACGAGCAGTACTTC. It yields the protein CAWSVGTGALYEQYF.

This clone was detected a few times. Other DNA sequences of this sample code for an identical CDR3. CDR3 in amino acids: CASSLGGGRDNEQFF. As DNA, the CDR3 is TGCGCCAGCAGCTTGGGCGGGGGGCGCGACAATGAGCAGTTCTTC. The chain links TRBV5-1 to TRBJ2-1; 8 positions agree with TRBD2. This CDR3 spans 15 amino acids. V was pared by 0 bases and J by 5 bases, with 4 bases of the junction left unmatched. Per germline, CDR1 SGHRS and CDR2 YFSETQ.

The chain links TRBV5-4 to TRBJ2-7; 8 bases align to TRBD2. With V trimmed by 3 bases and J by 0 bases, 8 bases remained unmatched. This CDR3 has 16 residues. Germline CDR1 is SGHNT and CDR2 is YYREEE (reference sequence). The CDR3 loop is CASSSGRGASSYEQYF. Here the CDR3 DNA reads TGTGCCAGCAGCTCCGGGAGGGGGGCGAGCTCCTACGAGCAGTACTTC.

In this sample, this clone turned up a few times. The rearrangement links TRBV7-9 to TRBJ1-1; TRBD1 aligns across 8 bases. Germline V gene sequence: CDR1 SEHNR, CDR2 FQNEAQ (reference sequence). V dropped 3 bases and J dropped 5; count of bases not matched to a gene: 17. The CDR3 is 18 amino acids. The CDR3: CASSLGRTGRELETEAFF. The CDR3 DNA is TGTGCCAGCAGCTTGGGGCGGACAGGGAGGGAATTGGAAACTGAAGCTTTCTTT.

The V gene is TRBV7-9, the J gene TRBJ2-7, with TRBD2 matching 9 bases. Per germline, CDR1 SEHNR and CDR2 FQNEAQ (reference sequence). V trimming: 10 bases; J trimming: 3 bases; junction bases outside the gene matches: 10. This CDR3 contains 14 residues. The CDR3 DNA reads TGTGCCACCGAATCAGCGGGAGGAAGCTACGAGCAGTACTTC. As protein: CATESAGGSYEQYF.

In nucleotides, the CDR3 is TGTGCCAGCATCACTGGGACAGGGGCTCACACTGAAGCTTTCTTT. Protein sequence: CASITGTGAHTEAFF. The V call is TRBV2, the J call TRBJ1-1; 10 bases are a match to TRBD1. Germline-derived CDR1 and CDR2 are SNHLY and FYNNEI. Trimming took 7 bases from V and 3 from J; bases not matched to a gene: 8. This CDR3 comprises 15 residues.

The CDR3 protein is CASSRGGNEQYF. The CDR3 DNA sequence: TGTGCCAGCAGCCGAGGCGGGAACGAGCAGTACTTC. This chain joins TRBV7-8 and TRBJ2-7, with D possibly being TRBD2 (6 bases). V was pared by 5 bases and J by 5 bases, with 10 bases between. CDR3 length: 12 amino acids. Germline-derived CDR1 and CDR2 are SGHVS and FQNEAQ.

The chain combines TRBV28 with TRBJ2-1; 11 bases align to TRBD2. CDR3 size: 15 residues. Trimming cost V 5 bases and J 6 bases; bases outside gene matches: 6. Germline V CDR1 and CDR2: MDHEN, SYDVKM. CDR3 coding DNA: TGTGCCAGCAGTCAATGGGGGACTAGCGGCAATGAGCAGTTCTTC. This codes for CASSQWGTSGNEQFF.

This clone has only one observation. The genes are TRBV5-4 and TRBJ2-2; 10 positions agree with TRBD1. J lost 4 bases, V lost 4 bases, and 7 bases had no gene match. The germline gives CDR1 SGHNT, CDR2 YYREEE (reference sequence). The CDR3 sequence is 16 residues long. DNA of the CDR3: TGTGCCAGCAGCGTACCCGGGACAGGGGTCACCGGGGAGCTGTTTTTT. Residues: CASSVPGTGVTGELFF.

The V and J genes are TRBV29-1 and TRBJ1-2; 9 bases fit TRBD1. Per the germline V gene, CDR1 is SQVTM and CDR2 is ANQGSEA. This CDR3 has 12 amino acids. After removal of 4 bases from V and 5 bases from J, the junction contained 2 bases not matched to a gene. CDR3 in amino acids: CSVADRGYGYTF. Written as DNA, the CDR3 is TGCAGCGTTGCCGACAGGGGGTATGGCTACACCTTC.

This chain uses TRBV7-2 with TRBJ1-5, with unresolved D. This CDR3 is 12 amino acids long. Germline V gene data show CDR1 as SGHTA and CDR2 as FQGNSA. The V end lost 5 bases, the J end lost 6 bases, and 8 bases lay between the germline ends. CDR3 DNA: TGTGCCAGCAGCCCACGGGGTCAGCCCCAGCATTTT. This encodes CASSPRGQPQHF.

This clone occurred once. The rearrangement links TRBV5-1 to TRBJ2-5; 13 bases are shared with TRBD2. There are 16 residues in the CDR3. V lost 1 base to trimming and J lost 4 bases; unmatched junction nucleotides: 4. Germline V CDR1 and CDR2: SGHRS, YFSETQ. The CDR3 sequence: CASSLPGLAGSETQYF. The DNA of the CDR3 is TGCGCCAGCAGCTTGCCGGGACTAGCGGGATCAGAGACCCAGTACTTC.

The count of this clone is one. The CDR3 loop reads CASSQEGSTYTGELFF. The CDR3 nucleotides read TGCGCCAGCAGCCAAGAGGGGAGCACTTACACCGGGGAGCTGTTTTTT. The chain combines TRBV4-1 with TRBJ2-2; D perhaps matches TRBD2 (5 bases). The CDR3 has 16 amino acids. The V gene lost 0 bases and the J gene lost 3 bases, with 11 bases spanning the gap. The germline CDR1 and CDR2 sequences are MGHRA and YSYEKL.

A word on this clone: The sample carries other DNA sequences with the same CDR3. The chain recombines TRBV12-3 or TRBV12-4 with TRBJ1-2; a possible D gene is TRBD1 (5 bases). This CDR3 has 11 residues. Between the trimmed V and J ends, which lost 4 bases and 8 bases, there was a span of 8 bases. The CDR3 DNA sequence: TGTGCCAGCAGTTCAGGGTTCGGCTACACCTTC. It yields the protein CASSSGFGYTF.

CDR3 residues: CASSIQAFEDIQYF. As DNA, the CDR3 is TGTGCCAGCAGTATACAGGCCTTCGAGGACATTCAGTACTTC. This rearrangement joins TRBV7-2 to TRBJ2-4, with D possibly matching TRBD1 (5 bases). From germline, CDR1 is SGHTA and CDR2 FQGNSA. The V end lost 6 bases, the J end lost 8 bases, and 17 bases lay between the germline ends. This CDR3 has 14 residues.

J is TRBJ1-1 and V is TRBV7-9, with D maybe TRBD1 (6 bases). Germline V gives CDR1 SEHNR, CDR2 FQNEAQ (reference sequence). The CDR3 has 16 residues. The germline V and J ends were trimmed by 4 bases and 1 base, with 16 bases remaining between them. CDR3 sequence reads: CASSSYRQAKNTEAFF. CDR3 nucleotides: TGTGCCAGCAGCTCCTACAGACAGGCAAAGAACACTGAAGCTTTCTTT.